This record looks at one T cell receptor (beta chain) sequence and its context. In its sample, this clonotype was seen a few times. Its antigen is not yet known. The record has no base qualities; no much larger clone is one base away. The method was RT-PCR. Sequencer: Illumina HiSeq 2500. TCRdb trimmed public reads at Q25 via fastp, called clones via MiXCR and kept in-frame beta chains. Each entry merges the rows of one CDR3 protein and shows their most common DNA and genes. Across this sample there are about 570,000 distinct CDR3 sequences, with about 10% seen only once. The ten largest account for 11% of the sample. This entry is derived from a study of response to subunit inactivated influenza vaccine (dated by TCRdb to the late 2010s). Turning to the overall study: The study used deep quantitative T cell receptor repertoire profiling to track responses to a trivalent subunit inactivated influenza vaccine.

What the authors observed across the whole study: The authors proposed that each seasonal influenza vaccination may bring in only a limited number of new T cells.

The germline V gene (reference sequence) supplies CDR1 GTSNPN and CDR2 SVGIG. The CDR3 contains 14 residues, cysteine and phenylalanine counted. Only the CDR3 portion is preserved as DNA: 42 bases, with reading frame beginning at the first base. At the junction V is shortened by 0 bases and J by 5 bases, with 11 bases in between. The same data also contributed to another study, on T cells expressing NK-cell markers. The other study reports the following: The TCR beta cDNA libraries were made using 5'RACE template switching, a step that added both a universal primer site and unique molecular identifiers. Fewer than ten donors provided sorted CD3+CD56+NKG2C+, CD3+CD56+NKG2C- and CD3+CD56-NKG2C+ T-cell subsets, whose TCR beta-chain repertoires were profiled. Among the eight sequenced donors, only one was HCMV-seronegative, while the other seven were HCMV-seropositive. To restrict sorting to alphabetaTCR-expressing T cells, an anti-gammadeltaTCR antibody was added in several experiments. In six donors, the dominant CD3+CD56+NKG2C+ clonotypes ranked among the top 10 CD8+ clonotypes, making up roughly 1.0-7.0% of CD8+ T cells. Those dominant clonotypes were again the most abundant among CD3+CD56-NKG2C+ cells in a few donors, at about 28.3-65%. Whether the expanded NKG2C-expressing T cell clones were specific for HCMV antigens remained unclear. Randomly selected healthy volunteers, three men and five women, were used as the eight sequenced donors. HCMV serostatus was determined by detecting HCMV-specific IgG in serum with a commercial ELISA kit. Ficoll density gradient centrifugation was used to isolate peripheral blood mononuclear cells from blood. For a handful of donors, bulk peripheral blood T-cell repertoires were also sequenced from unsorted PBMC. cDNA synthesis was primed from the TCR beta constant segment, followed by two successive PCR amplification steps. The libraries were sequenced on Illumina HiSeq 2000/2500, MiSeq or NextSeq, producing 2 x 150 bp reads. Reads were demultiplexed and grouped by UMI with MIGEC, and clonotypes were assembled and quantified with MiTCR. Only TCR cDNA sequences supported by at least two reads were kept to exclude erroneous sequences. The tcR package was used for downstream repertoire analysis, and clonotypes were matched across fractions by CDR3 nucleotide sequence plus V segment. Antigen specificity was annotated against VDJdb with VDJmatch, allowing one amino acid substitution in CDR3.

The sample here was PBMCs from blood, taken on the day of vaccination. Recombination joined TRBV30 with TRBJ2-1, with the D segment identity uncertain. The origin of this receptor is a man aged 50-60 years who received an inactivated influenza vaccine. Donor details come from another sample of the same person, matched by shared clones. The DNA is as follows: TGTGCCTGGAGTGTAGGTCTCGGAAACAATGAGCAGTTCTTC. Its protein is CAWSVGLGNNEQFF.